One sample yielded the 2 T cell receptor beta chains listed below, sequenced in a study of T-cell reconstitution after alpha-beta-depleted transplantation in children. Preparing the TCRbeta library involved the use of unique molecular identifiers. In TCRdb, the PCR reads were re-called with MiXCR into one record per CDR3 protein. Of roughly 670,000 distinct CDR3 sequences detected, under 15% appear once; the ten largest clones hold roughly 0.77%. Sequences were derived from PBMCs, sampled before TCRalphabeta/CD19-depleted stem cell transplant. Receptor source: a girl aged 2-9 years with congenital amegakaryocytic thrombocytopenia, due to receive a stem cell transplant.

This clonotype was seen only a few times. The V gene is TRBV5-1, the J gene TRBJ2-7; TRBD1 is a possible D gene (6 bases). Trimming removed 1 base from V and 0 bases from J, with 11 bases in between. The length of the CDR3 is 15 residues. The germline gives CDR1 SGHRS, CDR2 YFSETQ. CDR3 protein: CASSLQRGNSYEQYF. CDR3 nucleotides: TGCGCCAGCAGCTTGCAAAGGGGGAACTCCTACGAGCAGTACTTC.

The CDR3 bases are TGTGCCAGCACTCCCCGGGCGGCTAGCGGGAAATACAATGAGCAGTTCTTC. Protein: CASTPRAASGKYNEQFF. The chain uses TRBV12-3 or TRBV12-4 and TRBJ2-1; TRBD2 matches at 9 bases. After removal of 7 bases from V and 4 bases from J, the junction contained 14 bases not matched to a gene. CDR3 size: 17 residues.